This T cell receptor (beta chain) was sequenced in a study of control samples from healthy donors and cancer patients. Repertoires were generated with immunoSEQ multiplex PCR, while TCRdb's copy carries only in-frame clones and drops some. The data contain 400,000 to 500,000 clones, about 93% of them seen just once; the ten biggest clones take up around 6.5%. The TCR originated in a man aged 35 to 55 with head and neck cancer. What was sequenced was PBMCs.

In DNA, the CDR3 is TGCAGTGCCCTCCTGTTGGGCGAGCAGTACTTC. Protein product: CSALLLGEQYF. The V gene is TRBV20-1, the J gene TRBJ2-7, with unresolved D. The CDR3 length is 11 residues. Per germline, CDR1 DFQATT and CDR2 SNEGSKA (reference sequence). The V end was cut by 6 bases, the J end by 6 bases, with 12 bases between.